This T cell receptor beta chain originates from a study of cytomegalovirus exposure and HLA in healthy donors. Overall study findings and caveats: Under in vitro conditions, three CMV-associated chains were confirmed as specific for CMV antigens. Reportedly, cytomegalovirus status was diagnosed with high sensitivity and specificity. While the bulk of TCR sequences proved rare, some public TCRs turned up in many donors.

Separation from the roughly 690-subject first cohort characterized the 120-subject validation cohort, to which the donors belonged. A single count supports this clone. Its antigen is currently unknown. Profiled with immunoSEQ multiplex PCR; TCRdb holds only in-frame clones, not every one. The sample holds fewer than 200,000 clones, 95% to 97% seen once. The trim removed 8 bases at V and 4 bases at J, leaving 5 bases unmatched. The CDR3 length is 13 residues. Germline V gene data show CDR1 as MNHNS and CDR2 as SASEGT. V usage is TRBV6-1 and J usage is TRBJ2-5; TRBD2 agrees at 9 bases. The sample taken for sequencing was PBMCs. The source of this sequence is a young woman in good health and CMV-seronegative. The CDR3 sequence: CASVSGGLETQYF. The CDR3 DNA reads as TGTGCCAGCGTTAGCGGGGGTTTAGAGACCCAGTACTTC.